This TCR beta chain appears in the sequencing data of a study of cytomegalovirus exposure and HLA in healthy donors. Study overall: A subsequent analysis reported that the 120 or so validation repertoires were produced on the same platform that had also been used for the approximately 700 first-cohort repertoires. Study-wide results and caveats: Some public TCRs appeared in many individuals, while most sequences were rare. Cytomegalovirus association was assigned to approximately 160 TCR beta chains.

Concerning this clone: No antigen is known for it.

TCRdb's copy holds only in-frame clones and misses some; the assay was immunoSEQ multiplex PCR. Of roughly 60,000 clones listed, roughly 90% are singletons. The sequence came from a woman in her 30s in good health and CMV-seronegative. Sample: PBMCs.

CDR3 sequence reads: CASSLGLAGNEQFF. The CDR3 nucleotides are TGTGCCAGCAGCTTGGGACTAGCGGGCAATGAGCAGTTCTTC. The chain links TRBV7-3 to TRBJ2-1; TRBD2 agrees at 12 bases. With 3 bases clipped from V and 6 bases from J, the junction kept 0 bases outside the gene matches. The CDR3 totals 14 residues. The V gene's germline CDR1 is SGHTA and CDR2 FQGTGA.